This TCR beta chain originates from a study of vaccination and CD4 T cells after COVID-19. Study-level points and caveats: Spike mono-reactive status applied to 304 of 307 vaccine-specific clones in convalescent patients.

CDR3 length: 15 residues. Per germline, CDR1 LNHDA and CDR2 SQIVND (reference sequence). V was shortened by 3 bases and J by 1 base, with 12 bases between the two germline ends. Treatment described: roughly 10-day PBMC culture with coronavirus spike peptide pools or control peptides (ViraFEST assay). ViraFEST grew antigen-specific T cells using peptide pools, then sequenced TCRs. Oncomine TCR Beta short-read sequencing was applied to DNA from cultured CD4+ T cells. One entry per CDR3 protein, called by TCRdb with MiXCR from the PCR reads. The data show approximately 17,000 distinct CDR3 sequences, roughly 50% seen once. This clonotype was counted a few times. The antigen remains unidentified.

This clonotype was sampled from a human donor who had recovered from COVID-19. Sequencing was done on a sample of CD4+ T cells from blood, cultured in vitro. J is TRBJ1-2 and V is TRBV19; no firm D call. The CDR3 loop is CASSISGRFNYGYTF. The CDR3 bases are TGTGCCAGTAGTATCTCCGGACGATTTAACTATGGCTACACCTTC. Complete variable domain (other parts from reference TRBV19 and TRBJ1-2): DGGITQSPKYLFRKEGQNVTLSCEQNLNHDAMYWYRQDPGQGLRLIYYSQIVNDFQKGDIAEGYSVSREKKESFPLTVTSAQKNPTAFYLCASSISGRFNYGYTFGSGTRLTVV.